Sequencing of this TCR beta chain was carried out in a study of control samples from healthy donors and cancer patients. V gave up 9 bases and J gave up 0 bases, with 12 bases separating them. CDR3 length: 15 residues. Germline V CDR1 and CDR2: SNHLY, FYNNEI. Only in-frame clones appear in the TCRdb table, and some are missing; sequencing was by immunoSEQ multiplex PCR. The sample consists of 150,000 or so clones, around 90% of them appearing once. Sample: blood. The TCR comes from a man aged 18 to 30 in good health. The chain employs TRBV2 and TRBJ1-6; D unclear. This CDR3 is CARKSPSSYNSPLHF. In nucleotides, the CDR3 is TGTGCCAGAAAGTCTCCTAGCTCCTATAATTCACCCCTCCACTTT. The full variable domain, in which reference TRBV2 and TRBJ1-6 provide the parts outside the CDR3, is EPEVTQTPSHQVTQMGQEVILRCVPISNHLYFYWYRQILGQKVEFLVSFYNNEISEKSEIFDDQFSVERPDGSNFTLKIRSTKLEDSAMYFCARKSPSSYNSPLHFGNGTRLTVT.